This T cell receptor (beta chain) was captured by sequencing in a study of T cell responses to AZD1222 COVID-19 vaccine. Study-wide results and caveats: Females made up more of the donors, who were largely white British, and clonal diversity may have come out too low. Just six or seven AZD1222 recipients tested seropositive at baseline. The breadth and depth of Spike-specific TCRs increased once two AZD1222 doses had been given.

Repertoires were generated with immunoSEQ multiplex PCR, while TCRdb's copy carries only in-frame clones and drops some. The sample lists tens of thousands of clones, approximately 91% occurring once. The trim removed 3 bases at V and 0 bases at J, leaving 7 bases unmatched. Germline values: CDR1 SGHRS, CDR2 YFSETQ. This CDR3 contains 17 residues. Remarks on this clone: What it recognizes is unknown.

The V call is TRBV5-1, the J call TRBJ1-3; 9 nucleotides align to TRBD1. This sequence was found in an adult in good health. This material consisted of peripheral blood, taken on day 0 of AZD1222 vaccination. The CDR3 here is CASSYDRGLLSGNTIYF. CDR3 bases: TGCGCCAGCAGCTATGACAGGGGGTTACTCTCTGGAAACACCATATATTTT.